Following are 21 T cell receptor beta chains from one sample sequenced in a study of cytomegalovirus exposure and HLA in healthy donors. In the PCR, 60 Vbeta and 13 Jbeta primers were used. Measured with immunoSEQ multiplex PCR; TCRdb has only the in-frame clones, and not every one. This table has about 140,000 clones, around 79% appearing once. The material sequenced was PBMCs. The receptors were sampled from a man between 18 and 29 years old in good health and CMV-seronegative.

In its sample, this clone was seen a few times. This CDR3 reads CASSLGQMENTEAFF. The CDR3, as DNA: TGCGCCAGCAGCTTGGGACAGATGGAGAACACTGAAGCTTTCTTT. The rearrangement uses TRBV5-1 and TRBJ1-1, with D possibly TRBD1 on 5 matching bases. Germline V gives CDR1 SGHRS, CDR2 YFSETQ. CDR3 length equals 15 residues. Trimming removed 0 bases at V and 1 base at J, with 10 bases between.

This chain uses TRBV5-1 with TRBJ2-3, with 11 bases fitting TRBD2. Germline V gene sequence: CDR1 SGHRS, CDR2 YFSETQ. After removal of 4 bases from V and 4 bases from J, the junction contained 2 bases not matched to a gene. The CDR3 runs to 14 residues. CDR3 residues: CASSPSGGPDTQYF. CDR3 DNA: TGCGCCAGCAGCCCTAGCGGGGGGCCAGATACGCAGTATTTT.

The chain combines TRBV4-3 with TRBJ1-6; D call uncertain. In germline, CDR1 is LGHNA, CDR2 YSLEER. Deletions cut 1 base from V and 0 bases from J, with 10 bases between. The CDR3 has 17 residues. The DNA of the CDR3 is TGCGCCAGCAGCCAAGGCTCGGGGAGCTCCTATAATTCACCCCTCCACTTT. It translates to CASSQGSGSSYNSPLHF.

V gene TRBV11-2 combines with J gene TRBJ2-1, with unresolved D. The CDR3 is 11 amino acids. V shed 3 bases and J shed 7 bases, with 4 bases lying between them. The germline CDR1 and CDR2 sequences are SGHAT and FQNNGV. Here the CDR3 reads CASSFRNEQFF. In DNA form, the CDR3 reads TGTGCCAGCAGCTTCAGGAATGAGCAGTTCTTC. Drawing the rest from reference TRBV11-2 and TRBJ2-1, the complete variable domain is EAGVAQSPRYKIIEKRQSVAFWCNPISGHATLYWYQQILGQGPKLLIQFQNNGVVDDSQLPKDRFSAERLKGVDSTLKIQPAKLEDSAVYLCASSFRNEQFFGPGTRLTVL.

V gene TRBV19 combines with J gene TRBJ2-2, with D possibly matching TRBD1 (6 bases). Trimming cost V 6 bases and J 4 bases, with 15 bases left between them. CDR3 length: 15 amino acids. Germline CDR1 reads LNHDA; CDR2 reads SQIVND (reference sequence). CDR3 nucleotide sequence: TGTGCCAGTAGCAAATGGGGGCAGACCACCGGGGAGCTGTTTTTT. This sequence encodes CASSKWGQTTGELFF.

This clone was seen a handful of times. The chain employs TRBV29-1 and TRBJ1-1; D not resolved. V was shortened by 5 bases and J by 1 base, with 11 bases between the two germline ends. CDR1 is SQVTM, CDR2 ANQGSEA, per germline. This CDR3 has 13 amino acids. Here the CDR3 DNA reads TGCAGCGTTCTCCTCTCAGAGAACACTGAAGCTTTCTTT. Its protein is CSVLLSENTEAFF.

The chain employs TRBV7-2 and TRBJ2-1; D unresolved. V was pared by 5 bases and J by 3 bases, with 8 bases between. The CDR3 spans 13 residues. The germline CDR1 and CDR2 sequences are SGHTA and FQGNSA. The CDR3 spells CASSLSVYNEQFF. CDR3 in DNA: TGTGCCAGCAGCCTGAGCGTCTACAATGAGCAGTTCTTC.

This chain links TRBV10-3 with TRBJ1-3; D not resolved. The CDR3 runs to 16 residues. V lost 2 bases and J lost 3, with 14 bases in between. Germline V gene sequence: CDR1 ENHRY, CDR2 SYGVKD. The CDR3 DNA reads TGTGCCATCAGTGAGAAAGACGGGGATTTTGGAAACACCATATATTTT. Its protein product is CAISEKDGDFGNTIYF.

The chain couples TRBV29-1 to TRBJ2-7; 9 bases match TRBD1. CDR1 is SQVTM, CDR2 ANQGSEA, per germline. The CDR3 sequence is 13 residues long. Losses at the gene ends were 5 bases for V and 6 bases for J; bases not matched to a gene: 8. CDR3 in DNA: TGCAGCGTTAGGAGGGACAGGGCTTCCGAGCAGTACTTC. Its translation is CSVRRDRASEQYF.

The chain joins TRBV29-1 to TRBJ1-1, with TRBD1 as a possible D gene (6 bases). The CDR3 contains 12 residues. Trimming removed 6 bases from V and 4 bases from J, with 12 bases in between. The germline gives CDR1 SQVTM, CDR2 ANQGSEA. This CDR3 reads CSVATGFTEAFF. CDR3 in DNA: TGCAGCGTCGCCACAGGGTTCACTGAAGCTTTCTTT.

This sequence joins TRBV19 and TRBJ2-7; perhaps TRBD2 as D (6 bases). CDR1 and CDR2 (germline): LNHDA, SQIVND (reference sequence). The CDR3 has 13 amino acids. With 10 bases removed from V and 0 bases from J, the gap between germline ends came to 13 bases. The DNA for the CDR3 is TGTGCCACCCGGAGGGCAGGCTCCTACGAGCAGTACTTC. It specifies CATRRAGSYEQYF.

In this sample, this clone turned up a few times. The chain recombines TRBV5-1 with TRBJ1-6; D uncertain. This CDR3 has 16 amino acids. The ends were cut back, 4 bases at V and 6 bases at J, with 17 bases in the middle. Per germline, CDR1 SGHRS and CDR2 YFSETQ. CDR3 nucleotide sequence: TGCGCCAGCAGCCCACTAGACGGGCGCGGTAATTCACCCCTCCACTTT. Protein sequence: CASSPLDGRGNSPLHF.

The chain is built from TRBV4-2 and TRBJ2-3; unclear D gene. Germline assignment: CDR1 LGHNA and CDR2 YNFKEQ. The CDR3 runs 15 residues. V was pared by 3 bases and J by 2 bases, with 12 bases between. CDR3 residues: CASSQAALSTDTQYF. The CDR3 DNA sequence: TGTGCCAGCAGCCAGGCAGCACTATCCACAGATACGCAGTATTTT.

The gene calls are TRBV19 and TRBJ1-2; 7 bases are a match to TRBD1. V was pared by 10 bases and J by 6 bases, with 14 bases of the junction left unmatched. CDR1 and CDR2 (germline): LNHDA, SQIVND (reference sequence). The CDR3 runs 14 residues. The CDR3 sequence: CATRDRVWGDGYTF. The CDR3 region has the DNA TGTGCCACCAGAGACAGGGTTTGGGGTGATGGCTACACCTTC. Combining the CDR3 with reference TRBV19 and TRBJ1-2 gives the whole variable domain DGGITQSPKYLFRKEGQNVTLSCEQNLNHDAMYWYRQDPGQGLRLIYYSQIVNDFQKGDIAEGYSVSREKKESFPLTVTSAQKNPTAFYLCATRDRVWGDGYTFGSGTRLTVV.

The chain uses TRBV18 and TRBJ2-5; D perhaps matches TRBD1 (6 bases). Germline values: CDR1 KGHSH, CDR2 LQKENI. Trimming removed 8 bases from V and 5 bases from J, with 18 bases in between. The CDR3 is 14 amino acids. The CDR3 region has the DNA TGTGCCAGCACAAAGGCAGGGGCCGGGGAGACCCAGTACTTC. Amino acid sequence: CASTKAGAGETQYF.

This clone was seen more than once but under ten times. The V gene is TRBV7-9, the J gene TRBJ1-4, with 8 bases lining up with TRBD1. Germline V gene lookup returns CDR1 SEHNR and CDR2 FQNEAQ (reference sequence). Trimming cost V 4 bases and J 8 bases; bases outside gene matches: 6. This CDR3 comprises 14 residues. CDR3 sequence: CASSSTGVGEKLFF. CDR3 bases: TGTGCCAGCAGCTCGACAGGGGTCGGCGAAAAACTGTTTTTT. Complete variable domain (other parts from reference TRBV7-9 and TRBJ1-4): DTGVSQNPRHKITKRGQNVTFRCDPISEHNRLYWYRQTLGQGPEFLTYFQNEAQLEKSRLLSDRFSAERPKGSFSTLEIQRTEQGDSAMYLCASSSTGVGEKLFFGSGTQLSVL.

The rearrangement uses TRBV10-3 and TRBJ2-5; a possible D gene is TRBD1 (7 bases). The germline CDR1 and CDR2 sequences are ENHRY and SYGVKD. The CDR3 runs 17 residues. V was shortened by 2 bases and J by 1 base, with 17 bases between the two germline ends. CDR3 DNA sequence: TGTGCCATCAGTGAGAACTGGCAGGGGGGAATCCAAGAGACCCAGTACTTC. Protein product: CAISENWQGGIQETQYF.

CDR3 sequence: CATSKRRAQATEAFF. CDR3 sequence (DNA): TGTGCCACCAGCAAACGGCGGGCCCAGGCCACTGAAGCTTTCTTT. V gene TRBV15 combines with J gene TRBJ1-1; unclear D gene. Germline CDR1 is LNHNV and CDR2 is YYDKDF (reference sequence). V was shortened by 4 bases and J by 4 bases, with 16 bases between the two germline ends. The CDR3 consists of 15 residues.

The chain joins TRBV30 to TRBJ1-2; the match to TRBD1 covers 7 bases. Germline trimming cut 5 bases from V and 5 bases from J; bases unmatched to any gene: 5. This CDR3 comprises 12 residues. Germline CDR1 reads GTSNPN; CDR2 reads SVGIG (reference sequence). CDR3 amino acids: CAWGAGGYGYTF. The CDR3 DNA follows: TGTGCCTGGGGTGCAGGGGGGTATGGCTACACCTTC.

CDR3 DNA: TGCGCCAGCAGCCATAGGGGGGGGTACGAGCAGTACTTC. Encoded protein: CASSHRGGYEQYF. The chain links TRBV5-1 to TRBJ2-5; D may be TRBD2 (7 bases). The J call may be mistaken, given a closer DNA end match to TRBJ2-7. CDR1 is SGHRS, CDR2 YFSETQ, per germline. The CDR3 spans 13 residues.

The chain joins TRBV11-2 to TRBJ2-3; 9 nucleotides agree with TRBD1. V gave up 4 bases and J gave up 4 bases; unmatched junction bases: 3. CDR3 length equals 14 residues. CDR1 and CDR2 from the germline V gene are SGHAT and FQNNGV. The CDR3 bases are TGTGCCAGCAGCTCCCGGGACAGGGCAGATACGCAGTATTTT. This translates into CASSSRDRADTQYF.